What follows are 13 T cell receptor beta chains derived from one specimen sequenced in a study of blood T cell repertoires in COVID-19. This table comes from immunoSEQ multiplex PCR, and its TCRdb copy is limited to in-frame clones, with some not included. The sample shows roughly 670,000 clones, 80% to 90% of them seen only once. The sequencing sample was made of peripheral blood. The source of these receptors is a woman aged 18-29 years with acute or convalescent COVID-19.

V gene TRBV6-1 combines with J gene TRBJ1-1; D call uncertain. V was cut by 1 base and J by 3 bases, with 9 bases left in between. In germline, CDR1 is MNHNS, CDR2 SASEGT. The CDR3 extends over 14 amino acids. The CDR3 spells CASSEVWSDTEAFF. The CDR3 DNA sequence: TGTGCCAGCAGTGAAGTTTGGTCGGACACTGAAGCTTTCTTT.

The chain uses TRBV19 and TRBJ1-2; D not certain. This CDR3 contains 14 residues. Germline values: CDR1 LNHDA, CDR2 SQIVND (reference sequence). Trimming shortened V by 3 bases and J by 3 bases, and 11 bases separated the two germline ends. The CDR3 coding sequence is TGTGCCAGTAGTATTAACAGCTTTGACTATGGCTACACCTTC. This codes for CASSINSFDYGYTF.

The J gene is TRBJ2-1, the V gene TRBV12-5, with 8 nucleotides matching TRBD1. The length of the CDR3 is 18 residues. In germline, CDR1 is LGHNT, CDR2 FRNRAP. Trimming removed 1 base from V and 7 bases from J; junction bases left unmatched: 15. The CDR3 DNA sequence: TGTGCTAGTGGTTTGGGCCCCGCGACAGGGGTCCCGGGGAATGAGCAGTTCTTC. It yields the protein CASGLGPATGVPGNEQFF.

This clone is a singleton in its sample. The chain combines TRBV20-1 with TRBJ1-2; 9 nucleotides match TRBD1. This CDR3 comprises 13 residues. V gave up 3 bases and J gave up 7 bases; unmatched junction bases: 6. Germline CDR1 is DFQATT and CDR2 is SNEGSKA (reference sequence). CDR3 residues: CSASTGGMSGYTF. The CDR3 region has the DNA TGCAGTGCTAGTACAGGGGGCATGAGTGGCTACACCTTC.

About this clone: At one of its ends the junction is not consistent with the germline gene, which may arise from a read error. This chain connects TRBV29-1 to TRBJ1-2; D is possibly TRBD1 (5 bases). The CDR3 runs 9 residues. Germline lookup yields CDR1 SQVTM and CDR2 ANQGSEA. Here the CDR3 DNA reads TGCAGCGTTGCCGACAGTACCGTCTTC. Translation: CSVADSTVF.

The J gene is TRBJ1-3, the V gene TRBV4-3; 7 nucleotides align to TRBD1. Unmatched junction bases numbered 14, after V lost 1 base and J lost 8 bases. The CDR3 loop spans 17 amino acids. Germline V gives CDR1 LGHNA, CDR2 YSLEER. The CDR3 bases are TGCGCCAGCAGCCAAGGAGGGGCCCTACAGGGGAAAGACACCATATATTTT. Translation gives CASSQGGALQGKDTIYF.

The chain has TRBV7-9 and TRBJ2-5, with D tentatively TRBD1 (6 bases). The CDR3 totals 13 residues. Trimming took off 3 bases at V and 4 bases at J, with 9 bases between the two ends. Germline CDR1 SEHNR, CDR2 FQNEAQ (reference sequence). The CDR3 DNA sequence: TGTGCCAGCAGCTTCAGGGGCGCAGAGACCCAGTACTTC. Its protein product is CASSFRGAETQYF.

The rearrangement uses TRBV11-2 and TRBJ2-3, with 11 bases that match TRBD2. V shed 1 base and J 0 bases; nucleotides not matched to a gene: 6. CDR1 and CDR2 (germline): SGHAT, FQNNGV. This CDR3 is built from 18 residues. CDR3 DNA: TGTGCCAGCAGCTTAGTGGCTAGCGGGGGGCATAGCACAGATACGCAGTATTTT. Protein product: CASSLVASGGHSTDTQYF.

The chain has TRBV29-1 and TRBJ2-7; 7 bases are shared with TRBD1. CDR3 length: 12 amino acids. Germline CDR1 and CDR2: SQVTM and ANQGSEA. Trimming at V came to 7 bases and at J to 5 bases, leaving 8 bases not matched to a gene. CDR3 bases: TGCAGCGGTAAGACAGGGTCCCACGAGCAGTACTTC. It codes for CSGKTGSHEQYF.

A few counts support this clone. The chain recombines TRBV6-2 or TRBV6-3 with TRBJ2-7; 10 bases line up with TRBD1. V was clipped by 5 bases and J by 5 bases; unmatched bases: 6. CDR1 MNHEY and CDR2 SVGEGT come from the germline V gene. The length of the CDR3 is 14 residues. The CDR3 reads CASSAGTGADEQYF. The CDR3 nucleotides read TGTGCCAGCAGTGCCGGGACAGGGGCTGACGAGCAGTACTTC.

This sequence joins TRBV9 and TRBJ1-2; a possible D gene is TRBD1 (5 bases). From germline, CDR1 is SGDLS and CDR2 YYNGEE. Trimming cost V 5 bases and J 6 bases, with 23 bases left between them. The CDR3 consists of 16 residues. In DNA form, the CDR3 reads TGTGCCAGCAGTGTCCTCGGTGGGGGGAGGGGAAATGGCTACACCTTC. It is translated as CASSVLGGGRGNGYTF. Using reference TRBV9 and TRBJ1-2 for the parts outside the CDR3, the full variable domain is DSGVTQTPKHLITATGQRVTLRCSPRSGDLSVYWYQQSLDQGLQFLIQYYNGEERAKGNILERFSAQQFPDLHSELNLSSLELGDSALYFCASSVLGGGRGNGYTFGSGTRLTVV.

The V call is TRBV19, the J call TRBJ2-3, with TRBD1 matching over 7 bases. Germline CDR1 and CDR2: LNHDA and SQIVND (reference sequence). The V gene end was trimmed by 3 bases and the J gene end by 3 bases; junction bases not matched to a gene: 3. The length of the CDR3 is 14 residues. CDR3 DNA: TGTGCCAGTAGTATGACAGGGAAGACAGATACGCAGTATTTT. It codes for CASSMTGKTDTQYF.

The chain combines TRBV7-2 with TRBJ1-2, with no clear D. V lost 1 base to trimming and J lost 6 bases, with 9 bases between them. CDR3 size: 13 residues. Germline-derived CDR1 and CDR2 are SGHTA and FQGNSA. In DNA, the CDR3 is TGTGCCAGCAGCTTAGAACGGGGAAATGGCTACACCTTC. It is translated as CASSLERGNGYTF.